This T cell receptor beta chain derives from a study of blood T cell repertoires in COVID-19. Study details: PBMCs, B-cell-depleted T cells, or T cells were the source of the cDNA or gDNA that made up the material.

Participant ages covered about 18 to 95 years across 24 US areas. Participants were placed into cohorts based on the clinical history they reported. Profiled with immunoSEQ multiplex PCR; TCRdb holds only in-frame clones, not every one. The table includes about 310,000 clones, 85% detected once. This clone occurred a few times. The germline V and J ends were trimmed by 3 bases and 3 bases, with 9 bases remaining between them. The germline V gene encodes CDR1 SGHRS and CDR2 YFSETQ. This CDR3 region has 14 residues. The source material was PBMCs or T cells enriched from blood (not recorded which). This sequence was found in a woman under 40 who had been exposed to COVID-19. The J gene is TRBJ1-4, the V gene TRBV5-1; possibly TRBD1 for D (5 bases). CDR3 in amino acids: CASSSDSSNEKLFF. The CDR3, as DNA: TGCGCCAGCAGCTCTGACAGTTCTAATGAAAAACTGTTTTTT. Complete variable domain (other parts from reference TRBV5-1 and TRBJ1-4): KAGVTQTPRYLIKTRGQQVTLSCSPISGHRSVSWYQQTPGQGLQFLFEYFSETQRNKGNFPGRFSGRQFSNSRSEMNVSTLELGDSALYLCASSSDSSNEKLFFGSGTQLSVL.